The clone carrying this TCR beta chain was detected a few times. The antigen is unknown. One entry per CDR3 protein results from TCRdb running MiXCR on the RT-PCR reads. The data contain about 570,000 distinct CDR3 sequences, over 9% of them singletons. Germline V lookup: CDR1 SGHAT, CDR2 FQDESV (reference sequence). This CDR3 is 18 amino acids long. Trimming shortened V by 1 base and J by 3 bases, and 22 bases separated the two germline ends. These data originate in a study of response to subunit inactivated influenza vaccine. Study results and limitations: The authors offered the suggestion that each seasonal influenza vaccination recruits few new T cells.

These same data were also listed under a study on T cells expressing NK-cell markers. From that paper: cDNA encoding TCR beta was synthesized via 5'RACE template switching incorporating UMIs. Several donors' CD3+CD56-NKG2C+ cells were dominated by the same clonotypes. Expanded NKG2C+ T cell clones were not confirmed as HCMV-specific.

This receptor was taken from a man aged 50-60 years who received an inactivated influenza vaccine. The input for sequencing was PBMCs from blood, taken on the day of vaccination. The chain couples TRBV11-1 to TRBJ2-7; D unclear. This CDR3 is CASSLVFGLEKLNYEQYF. The CDR3 nucleotides are TGTGCCAGCAGCTTAGTATTTGGATTGGAGAAATTGAACTACGAGCAGTACTTC. Filled out from reference TRBV11-1 and TRBJ2-7, the complete variable domain reads EAEVAQSPRYKITEKSQAVAFWCDPISGHATLYWYRQILGQGPELLVQFQDESVVDDSQLPKDRFSAERLKGVDSTLKIQPAELGDSAMYLCASSLVFGLEKLNYEQYFGPGTRLTVT.